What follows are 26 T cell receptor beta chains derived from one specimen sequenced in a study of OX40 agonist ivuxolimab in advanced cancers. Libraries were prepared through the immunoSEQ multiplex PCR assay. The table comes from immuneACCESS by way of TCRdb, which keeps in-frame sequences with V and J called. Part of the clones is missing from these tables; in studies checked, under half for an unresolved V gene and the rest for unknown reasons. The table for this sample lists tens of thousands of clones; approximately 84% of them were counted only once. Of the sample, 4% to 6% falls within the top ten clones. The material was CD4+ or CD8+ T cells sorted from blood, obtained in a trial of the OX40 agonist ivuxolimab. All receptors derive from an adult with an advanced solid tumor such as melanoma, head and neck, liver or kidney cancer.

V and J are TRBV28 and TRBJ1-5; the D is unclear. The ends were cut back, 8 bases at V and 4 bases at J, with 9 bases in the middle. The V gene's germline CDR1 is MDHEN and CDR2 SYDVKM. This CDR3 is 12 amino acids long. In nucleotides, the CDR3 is TGTGCCAGCGCGGACGGTAATCAGCCCCAGCATTTT. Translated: CASADGNQPQHF.

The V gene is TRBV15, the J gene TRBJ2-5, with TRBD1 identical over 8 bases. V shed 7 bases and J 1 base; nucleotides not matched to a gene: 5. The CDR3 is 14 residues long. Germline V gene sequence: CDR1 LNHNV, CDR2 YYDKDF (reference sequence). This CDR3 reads CATKLDRGQETQYF. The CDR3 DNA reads TGTGCCACCAAACTCGACAGGGGCCAAGAGACCCAGTACTTC.

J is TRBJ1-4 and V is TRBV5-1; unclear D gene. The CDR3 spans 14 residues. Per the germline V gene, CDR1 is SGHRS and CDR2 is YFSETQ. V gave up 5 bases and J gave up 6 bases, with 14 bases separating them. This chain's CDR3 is CASRATTIDEKLFF. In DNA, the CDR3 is TGCGCCAGCAGAGCTACGACGATAGATGAAAAACTGTTTTTT.

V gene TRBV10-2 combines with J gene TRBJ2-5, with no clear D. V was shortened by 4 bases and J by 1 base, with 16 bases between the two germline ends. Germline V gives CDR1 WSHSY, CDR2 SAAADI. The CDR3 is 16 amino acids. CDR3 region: CASSALKGVGQETQYF. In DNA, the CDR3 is TGCGCCAGCAGTGCCTTGAAGGGCGTGGGCCAAGAGACCCAGTACTTC.

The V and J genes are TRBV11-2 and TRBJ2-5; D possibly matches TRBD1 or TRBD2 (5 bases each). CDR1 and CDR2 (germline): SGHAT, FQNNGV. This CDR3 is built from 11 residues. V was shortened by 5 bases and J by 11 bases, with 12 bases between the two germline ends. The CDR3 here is CASSTLREQYF. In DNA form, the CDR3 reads TGTGCCAGCAGCACCCTCAGGGAGCAGTACTTC.

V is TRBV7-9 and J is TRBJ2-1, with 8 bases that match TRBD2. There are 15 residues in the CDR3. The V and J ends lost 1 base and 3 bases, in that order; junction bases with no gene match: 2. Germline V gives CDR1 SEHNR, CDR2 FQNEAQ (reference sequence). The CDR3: CASSLGTSFYNEQFF. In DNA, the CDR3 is TGTGCCAGCAGCTTAGGGACTAGCTTCTACAATGAGCAGTTCTTC.

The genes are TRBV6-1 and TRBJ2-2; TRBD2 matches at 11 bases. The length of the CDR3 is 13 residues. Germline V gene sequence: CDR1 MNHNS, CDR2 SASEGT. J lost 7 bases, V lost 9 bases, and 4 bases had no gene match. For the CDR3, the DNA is TGTGCCAGTGGGCTAGCGGGGGGCGGGGAGCTGTTTTTT. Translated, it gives CASGLAGGGELFF.

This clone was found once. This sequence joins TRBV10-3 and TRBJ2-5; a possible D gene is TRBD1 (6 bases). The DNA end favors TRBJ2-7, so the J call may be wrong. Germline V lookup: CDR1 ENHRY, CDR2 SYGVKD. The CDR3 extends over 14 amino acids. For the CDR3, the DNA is TGTGCCATCAGCCGGGAACAGGGAGAGAACGAGCAGTACTTC. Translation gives CAISREQGENEQYF.

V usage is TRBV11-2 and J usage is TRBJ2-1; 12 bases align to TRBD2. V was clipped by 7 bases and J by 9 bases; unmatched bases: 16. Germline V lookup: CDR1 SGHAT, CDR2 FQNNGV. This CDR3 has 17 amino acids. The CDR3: CASIPRTSGTVRGEQFF. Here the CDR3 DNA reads TGTGCCAGCATCCCACGGACTAGCGGGACCGTTCGGGGTGAGCAGTTCTTC.

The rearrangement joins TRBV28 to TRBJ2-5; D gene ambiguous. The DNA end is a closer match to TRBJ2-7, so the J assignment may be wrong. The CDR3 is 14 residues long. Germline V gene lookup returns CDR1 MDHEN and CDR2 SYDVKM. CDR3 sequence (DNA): TGTGCCAGCAAAGGCGGTGTCTTGATCCACGAGCAGTACTTC. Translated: CASKGGVLIHEQYF.

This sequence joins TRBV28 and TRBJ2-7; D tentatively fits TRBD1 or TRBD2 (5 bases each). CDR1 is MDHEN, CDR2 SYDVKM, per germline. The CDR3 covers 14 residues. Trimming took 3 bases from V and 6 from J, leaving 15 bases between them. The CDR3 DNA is TGTGCCAGCAGTTTGCCGGGGCCGTTCCTCGAGCAGTACTTC. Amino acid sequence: CASSLPGPFLEQYF.

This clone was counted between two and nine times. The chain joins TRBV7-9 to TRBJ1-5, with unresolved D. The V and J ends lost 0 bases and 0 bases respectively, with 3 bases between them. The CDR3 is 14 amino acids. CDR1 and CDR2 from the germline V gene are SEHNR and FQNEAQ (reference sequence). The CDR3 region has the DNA TGTGCCAGCAGCTTAGCAGATAGCAATCAGCCCCAGCATTTT. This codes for CASSLADSNQPQHF.

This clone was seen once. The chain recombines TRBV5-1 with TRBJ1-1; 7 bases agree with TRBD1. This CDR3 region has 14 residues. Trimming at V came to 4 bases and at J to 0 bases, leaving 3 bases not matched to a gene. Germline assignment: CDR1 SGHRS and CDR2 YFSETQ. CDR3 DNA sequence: TGCGCCAGCAGCGCGGGACAGATGAACACTGAAGCTTTCTTT. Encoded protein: CASSAGQMNTEAFF.

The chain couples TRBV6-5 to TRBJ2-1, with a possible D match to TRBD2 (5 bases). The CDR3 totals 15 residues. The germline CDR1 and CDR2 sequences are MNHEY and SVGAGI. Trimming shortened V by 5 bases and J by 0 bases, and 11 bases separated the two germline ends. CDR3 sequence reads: CASSILASSYNEQFF. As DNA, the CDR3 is TGTGCCAGCAGTATATTAGCGAGCTCCTACAATGAGCAGTTCTTC.

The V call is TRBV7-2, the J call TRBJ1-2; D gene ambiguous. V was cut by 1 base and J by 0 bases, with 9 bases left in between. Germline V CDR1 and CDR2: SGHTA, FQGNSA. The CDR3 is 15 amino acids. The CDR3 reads CASSLVGSANYGYTF. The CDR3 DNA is TGTGCCAGCAGCTTAGTCGGGTCAGCTAACTATGGCTACACCTTC.

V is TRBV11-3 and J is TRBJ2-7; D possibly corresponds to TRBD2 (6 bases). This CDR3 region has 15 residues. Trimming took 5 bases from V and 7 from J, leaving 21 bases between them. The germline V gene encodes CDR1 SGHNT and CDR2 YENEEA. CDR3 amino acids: CASSHRTTIPGEQYF. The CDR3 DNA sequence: TGTGCCAGCAGCCATAGGACTACCATCCCTGGGGAGCAGTACTTC.

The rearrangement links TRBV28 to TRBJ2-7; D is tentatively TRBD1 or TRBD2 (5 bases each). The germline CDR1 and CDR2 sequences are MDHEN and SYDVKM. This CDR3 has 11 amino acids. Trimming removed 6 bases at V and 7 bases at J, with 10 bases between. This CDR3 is CASSPGAEQYF. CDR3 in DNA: TGTGCCAGCAGCCCCGGGGCTGAGCAGTACTTC.

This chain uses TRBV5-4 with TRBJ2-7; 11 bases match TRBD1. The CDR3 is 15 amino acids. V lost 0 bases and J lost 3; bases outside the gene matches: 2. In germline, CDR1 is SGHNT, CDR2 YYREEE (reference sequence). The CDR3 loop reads CASSLGGTGGYEQYF. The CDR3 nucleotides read TGTGCCAGCAGCTTGGGGGGGACAGGGGGCTACGAGCAGTACTTC.

The CDR3 DNA reads TGCGCCAGCAGTGAGTCCACTAGCGGGAACTACGAGCAGTACTTC. It encodes CASSESTSGNYEQYF. The genes are TRBV10-1 and TRBJ2-7, with 10 nucleotides matching TRBD2. CDR1 WNHNN and CDR2 SYGVQD come from the germline V gene (reference sequence). The CDR3 is made up of 15 amino acids. J lost 3 bases, V lost 0 bases, and 2 bases had no gene match.

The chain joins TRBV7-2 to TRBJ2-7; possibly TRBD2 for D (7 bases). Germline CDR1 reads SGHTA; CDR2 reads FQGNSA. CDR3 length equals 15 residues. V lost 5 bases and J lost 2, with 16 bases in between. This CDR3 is CASSRGGGGAYEQYF. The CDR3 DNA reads TGTGCCAGCAGCCGGGGAGGGGGAGGGGCCTACGAGCAGTACTTC. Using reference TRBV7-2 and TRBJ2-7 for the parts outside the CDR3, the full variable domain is GAGVSQSPSNKVTEKGKDVELRCDPISGHTALYWYRQSLGQGLEFLIYFQGNSAPDKSGLPSDRFSAERTGGSVSTLTIQRTQQEDSAVYLCASSRGGGGAYEQYFGPGTRLTVT.

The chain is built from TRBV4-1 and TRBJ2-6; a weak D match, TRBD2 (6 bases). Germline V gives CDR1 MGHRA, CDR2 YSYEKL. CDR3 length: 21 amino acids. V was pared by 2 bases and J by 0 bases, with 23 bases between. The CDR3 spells CASSQPGAGKGSISGANVLTF. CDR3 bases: TGCGCCAGCAGCCAACCCGGGGCGGGGAAGGGGAGCATCTCTGGGGCCAACGTCCTGACTTTC.

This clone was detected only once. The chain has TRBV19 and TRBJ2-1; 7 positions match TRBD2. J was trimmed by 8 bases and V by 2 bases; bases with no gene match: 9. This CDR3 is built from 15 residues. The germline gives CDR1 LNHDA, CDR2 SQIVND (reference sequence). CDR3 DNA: TGTGCCAGTAGTATACGGTCTAGCGGAGTCGATGAGCAGTTCTTC. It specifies CASSIRSSGVDEQFF.

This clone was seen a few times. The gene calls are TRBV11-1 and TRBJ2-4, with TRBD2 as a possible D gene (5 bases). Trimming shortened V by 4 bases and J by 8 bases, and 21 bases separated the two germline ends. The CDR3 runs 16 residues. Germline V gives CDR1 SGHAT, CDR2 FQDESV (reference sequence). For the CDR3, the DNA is TGTGCCAGCAGCTCGGGTGCGTGGAGGTTTGGGGACATTCAGTACTTC. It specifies CASSSGAWRFGDIQYF.

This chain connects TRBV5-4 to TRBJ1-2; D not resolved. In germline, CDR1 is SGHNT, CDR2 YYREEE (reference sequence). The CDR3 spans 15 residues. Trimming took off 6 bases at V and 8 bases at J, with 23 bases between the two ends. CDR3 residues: CASKAGPEDLWGYTF. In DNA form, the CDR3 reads TGTGCCAGCAAAGCCGGGCCAGAAGATTTGTGGGGCTACACCTTC. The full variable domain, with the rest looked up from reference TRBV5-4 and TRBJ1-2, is ETGVTQSPTHLIKTRGQQVTLRCSSQSGHNTVSWYQQALGQGPQFIFQYYREEENGRGNFPPRFSGLQFPNYSSELNVNALELDDSALYLCASKAGPEDLWGYTFGSGTRLTVV.

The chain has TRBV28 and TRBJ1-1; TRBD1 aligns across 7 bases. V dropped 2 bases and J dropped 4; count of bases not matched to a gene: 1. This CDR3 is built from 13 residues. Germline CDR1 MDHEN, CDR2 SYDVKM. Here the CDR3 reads CASSLEGATEAFF. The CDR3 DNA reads TGTGCCAGCAGTTTAGAGGGGGCCACTGAAGCTTTCTTT.

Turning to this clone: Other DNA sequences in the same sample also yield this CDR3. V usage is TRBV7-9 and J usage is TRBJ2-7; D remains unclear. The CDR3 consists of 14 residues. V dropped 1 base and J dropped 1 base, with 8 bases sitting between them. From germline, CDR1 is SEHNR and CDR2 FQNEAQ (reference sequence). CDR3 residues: CASSLGLSSYEQYF. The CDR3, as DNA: TGTGCCAGCAGCTTAGGGCTTTCTTCCTACGAGCAGTACTTC.